This T cell receptor (beta chain) stems from a study of blood T cells in healthy people across ages. Broader study findings: Using unsorted PBMCs precluded a conclusive naive versus antigen-experienced comparison. Both naive CD4+ cell counts and diversity were greater in long-lived donors than in aged donors.

Worth noting for this clonotype: Its antigen is currently unknown.

The ends were cut back, 2 bases at V and 3 bases at J, with 3 bases in the middle. Per germline, CDR1 LNHNV and CDR2 YYDKDF (reference sequence). CDR3 size: 12 residues. A second about 6 to 12 cycle PCR used barcoded and J-beta primers. TCRdb re-called the 5' RACE reads with MiXCR, one entry per CDR3 protein. Here the sample spans about 570,000 distinct CDR3 sequences, 25% to 30% being singletons. This TCR came from a woman aged 70-85 years in good health. The V gene is TRBV15, the J gene TRBJ2-3, with D uncertain. The specimen sequenced was blood. CDR3 sequence: CATSRLTDTQYF. As DNA, the CDR3 is TGTGCCACCAGCAGATTAACAGATACGCAGTATTTT.